This entry concerns a single TCR beta chain. The sample carries other DNA sequences with the same CDR3. In the original processing: Filtering differed, since immunoSEQ gave only junction sequences and no quality scores. The table came from immunoSEQ multiplex PCR; TCRdb's copy has only in-frame clones and leaves some out. The V and J calls and clone size come from that table; D and trimming were worked out from the DNA. This table has about 2.4 million clones, around nine tenths appearing once. The V gene lost 2 bases and the J gene lost 6 bases, with 2 bases spanning the gap. This CDR3 spans 12 amino acids. Germline CDR1 is MNHEY and CDR2 is SVGAGI. The sample originates from a study of shared clonotypes between healthy human individuals. CD45RA-negative memory and CD45RA+ naive subsets were split from the CD4+ cells.

The chain has TRBV6-5 and TRBJ1-6; no reliable D call. Sequenced material: naive CD4+ T cells sorted from blood. Subset given: CD45RA+ positively selected. This clonotype was obtained from a young man in good health. CDR3 coding DNA: TGTGCCAGCAGTTACAGTAATTCACCCCTCCACTTT. Encoded protein: CASSYSNSPLHF.